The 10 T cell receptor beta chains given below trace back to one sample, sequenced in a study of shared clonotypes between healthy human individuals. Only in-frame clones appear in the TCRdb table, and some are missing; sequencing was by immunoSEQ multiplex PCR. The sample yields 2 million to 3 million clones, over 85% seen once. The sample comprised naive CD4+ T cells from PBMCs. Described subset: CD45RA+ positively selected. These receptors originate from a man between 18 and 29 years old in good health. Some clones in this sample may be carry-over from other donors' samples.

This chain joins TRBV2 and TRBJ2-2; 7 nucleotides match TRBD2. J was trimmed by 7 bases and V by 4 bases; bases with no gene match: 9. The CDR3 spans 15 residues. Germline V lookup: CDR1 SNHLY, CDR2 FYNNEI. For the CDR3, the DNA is TGTGCCAGCAGTGCTCAGCGGGGAGAACACGGGGAGCTGTTTTTT. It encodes CASSAQRGEHGELFF.

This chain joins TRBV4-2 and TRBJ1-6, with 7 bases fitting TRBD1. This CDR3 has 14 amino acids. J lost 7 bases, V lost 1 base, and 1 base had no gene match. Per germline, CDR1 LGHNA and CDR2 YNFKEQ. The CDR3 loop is CASSQAGGNSPLHF. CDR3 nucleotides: TGTGCCAGCAGCCAAGCAGGGGGGAATTCACCCCTCCACTTT.

CDR3 DNA: TGTGCCAGCAGCGTCCGACCGGACACTGAAGCTTTCTTT. Encoded protein: CASSVRPDTEAFF. The chain has TRBV7-3 and TRBJ1-1; D unresolved. This CDR3 has 13 residues. Germline-derived CDR1 and CDR2 are SGHTA and FQGTGA. V gave up 5 bases and J gave up 3 bases, with 10 bases separating them.

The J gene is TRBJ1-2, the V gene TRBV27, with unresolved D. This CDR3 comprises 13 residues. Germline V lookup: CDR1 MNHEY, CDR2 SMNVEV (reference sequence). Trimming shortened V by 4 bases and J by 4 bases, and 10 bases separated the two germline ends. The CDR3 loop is CASSWQAGYGYTF. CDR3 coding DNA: TGTGCCAGCAGTTGGCAGGCGGGCTATGGCTACACCTTC.

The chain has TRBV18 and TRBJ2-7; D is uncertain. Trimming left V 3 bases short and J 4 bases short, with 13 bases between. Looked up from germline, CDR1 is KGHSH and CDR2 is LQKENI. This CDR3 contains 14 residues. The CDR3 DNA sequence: TGTGCCAGCTCACCGACGCGACTTCAGTACGAGCAGTACTTC. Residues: CASSPTRLQYEQYF.

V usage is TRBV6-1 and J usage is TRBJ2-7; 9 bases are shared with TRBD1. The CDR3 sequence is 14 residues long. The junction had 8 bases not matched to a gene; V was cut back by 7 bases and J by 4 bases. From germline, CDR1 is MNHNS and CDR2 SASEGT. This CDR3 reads CASNRDRDSYEQYF. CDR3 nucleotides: TGTGCCAGCAATAGGGACAGGGACTCGTACGAGCAGTACTTC.

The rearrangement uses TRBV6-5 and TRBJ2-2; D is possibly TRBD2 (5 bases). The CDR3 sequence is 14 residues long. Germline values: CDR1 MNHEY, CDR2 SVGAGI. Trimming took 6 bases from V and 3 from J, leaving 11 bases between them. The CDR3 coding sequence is TGTGCCAGCAGCTCACGGACTGACACCGGGGAGCTGTTTTTT. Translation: CASSSRTDTGELFF.

CDR3 sequence (DNA): TGTGCCAGCAGCTTGGGCAGGGGCCGCCACTACACCTTC. It is translated as CASSLGRGRHYTF. The chain links TRBV13 to TRBJ1-2, with D possibly matching TRBD1 (6 bases). Per germline, CDR1 PRHDT and CDR2 FYEKMQ (reference sequence). V lost 3 bases and J lost 10, with 15 bases in between. This CDR3 contains 13 residues. The full variable domain, in which reference TRBV13 and TRBJ1-2 provide the parts outside the CDR3, is AAGVIQSPRHLIKEKRETATLKCYPIPRHDTVYWYQQGPGQDPQFLISFYEKMQSDKGSIPDRFSAQQFSDYHSELNMSSLELGDSALYFCASSLGRGRHYTFGSGTRLTVV.

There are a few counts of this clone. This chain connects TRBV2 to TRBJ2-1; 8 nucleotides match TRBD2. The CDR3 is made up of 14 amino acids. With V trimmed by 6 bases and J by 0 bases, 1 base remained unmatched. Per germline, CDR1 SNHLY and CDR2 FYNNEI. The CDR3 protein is CASRGTSSYNEQFF. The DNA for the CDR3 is TGTGCCAGCAGGGGGACTAGCTCCTACAATGAGCAGTTCTTC. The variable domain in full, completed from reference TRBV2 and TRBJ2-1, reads EPEVTQTPSHQVTQMGQEVILRCVPISNHLYFYWYRQILGQKVEFLVSFYNNEISEKSEIFDDQFSVERPDGSNFTLKIRSTKLEDSAMYFCASRGTSSYNEQFFGPGTRLTVL.

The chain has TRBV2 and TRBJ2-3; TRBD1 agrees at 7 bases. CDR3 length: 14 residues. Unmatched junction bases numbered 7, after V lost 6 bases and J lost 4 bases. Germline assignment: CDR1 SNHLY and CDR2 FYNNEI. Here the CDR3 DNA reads TGTGCCAGCAGCCCAGGGGGAGCTTCAGATACGCAGTATTTT. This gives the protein CASSPGGASDTQYF.